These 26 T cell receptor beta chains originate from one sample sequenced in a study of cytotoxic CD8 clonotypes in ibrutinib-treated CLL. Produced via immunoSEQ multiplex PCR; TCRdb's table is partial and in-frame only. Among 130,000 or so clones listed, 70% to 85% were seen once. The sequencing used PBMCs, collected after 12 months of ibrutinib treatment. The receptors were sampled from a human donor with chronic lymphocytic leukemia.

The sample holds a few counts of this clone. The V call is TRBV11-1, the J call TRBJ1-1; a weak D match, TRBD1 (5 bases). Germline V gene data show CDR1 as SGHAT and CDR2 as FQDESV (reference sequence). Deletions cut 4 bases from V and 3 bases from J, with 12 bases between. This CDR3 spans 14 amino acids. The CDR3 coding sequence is TGTGCCAGCAGCTCTTGGGGGACCCACACTGAAGCTTTCTTT. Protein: CASSSWGTHTEAFF.

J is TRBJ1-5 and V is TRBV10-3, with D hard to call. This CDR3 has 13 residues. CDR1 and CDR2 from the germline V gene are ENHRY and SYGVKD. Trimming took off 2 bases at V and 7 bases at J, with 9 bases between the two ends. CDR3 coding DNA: TGTGCCATCAGTGAGGGACTTGAACAGCCCCAGCATTTT. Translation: CAISEGLEQPQHF.

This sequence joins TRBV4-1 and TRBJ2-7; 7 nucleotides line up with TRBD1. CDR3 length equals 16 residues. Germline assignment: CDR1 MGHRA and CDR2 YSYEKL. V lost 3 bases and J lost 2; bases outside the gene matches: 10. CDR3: CASSQDGRDRTYEQYF. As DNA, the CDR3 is TGCGCCAGCAGCCAGGATGGTAGGGACAGAACCTACGAGCAGTACTTC.

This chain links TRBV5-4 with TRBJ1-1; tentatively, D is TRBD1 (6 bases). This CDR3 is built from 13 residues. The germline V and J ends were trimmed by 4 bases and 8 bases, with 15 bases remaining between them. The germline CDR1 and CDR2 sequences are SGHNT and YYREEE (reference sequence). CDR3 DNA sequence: TGTGCCAGCAGCCCGAATACAGGGAAAGAAGCTTTCTTT. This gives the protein CASSPNTGKEAFF.

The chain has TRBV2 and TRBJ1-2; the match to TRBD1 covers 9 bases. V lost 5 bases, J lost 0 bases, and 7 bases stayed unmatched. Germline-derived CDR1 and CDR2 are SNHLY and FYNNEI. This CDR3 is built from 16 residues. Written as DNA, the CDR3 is TGTGCCAGCAGTACACAGGGGGCGCGGGCTAACTATGGCTACACCTTC. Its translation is CASSTQGARANYGYTF.

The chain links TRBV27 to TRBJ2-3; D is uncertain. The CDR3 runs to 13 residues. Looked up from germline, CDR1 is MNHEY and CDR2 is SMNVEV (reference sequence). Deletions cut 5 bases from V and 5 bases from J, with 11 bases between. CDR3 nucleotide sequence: TGTGCCAGCAGTCCCACCCCGTTAGATACGCAGTATTTT. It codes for CASSPTPLDTQYF.

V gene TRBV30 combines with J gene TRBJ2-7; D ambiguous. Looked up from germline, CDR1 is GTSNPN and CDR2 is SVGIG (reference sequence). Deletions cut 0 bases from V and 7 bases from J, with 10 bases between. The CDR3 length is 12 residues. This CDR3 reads CAWSVGFYEQYF. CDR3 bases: TGTGCCTGGAGTGTGGGGTTCTATGAGCAGTACTTC.

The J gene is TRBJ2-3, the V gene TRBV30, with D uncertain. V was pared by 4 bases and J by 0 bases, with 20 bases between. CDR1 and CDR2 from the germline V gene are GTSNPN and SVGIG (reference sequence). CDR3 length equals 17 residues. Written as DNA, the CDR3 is TGTGCCTGGACGGGCGTACAGTTCTTCTATAGCACAGATACGCAGTATTTT. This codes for CAWTGVQFFYSTDTQYF. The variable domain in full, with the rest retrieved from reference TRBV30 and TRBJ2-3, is SQTIHQWPATLVQPVGSPLSLECTVEGTSNPNLYWYRQAAGRGLQLLFYSVGIGQISSEVPQNLSASRPQDRQFILSSKKLLLSDSGFYLCAWTGVQFFYSTDTQYFGPGTRLTVL.

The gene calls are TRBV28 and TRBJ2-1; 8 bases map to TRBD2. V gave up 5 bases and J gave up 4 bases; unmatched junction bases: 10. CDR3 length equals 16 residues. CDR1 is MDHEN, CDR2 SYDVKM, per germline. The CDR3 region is CASSPGAGGRYNEQFF. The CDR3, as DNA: TGTGCCAGCAGTCCCGGTGCGGGGGGCCGATACAATGAGCAGTTCTTC.

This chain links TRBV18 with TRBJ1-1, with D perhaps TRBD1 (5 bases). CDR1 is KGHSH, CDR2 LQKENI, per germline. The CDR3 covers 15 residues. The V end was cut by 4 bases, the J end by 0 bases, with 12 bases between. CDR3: CASSLQGPMNTEAFF. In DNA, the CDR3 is TGTGCCAGCTCACTTCAGGGTCCTATGAACACTGAAGCTTTCTTT.

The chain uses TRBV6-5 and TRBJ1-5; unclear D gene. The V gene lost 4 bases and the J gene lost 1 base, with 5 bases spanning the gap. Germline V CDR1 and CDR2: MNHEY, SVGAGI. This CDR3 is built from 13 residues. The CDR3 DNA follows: TGTGCCAGCAGTTTGTGGAGCAATCAGCCCCAGCATTTT. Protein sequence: CASSLWSNQPQHF.

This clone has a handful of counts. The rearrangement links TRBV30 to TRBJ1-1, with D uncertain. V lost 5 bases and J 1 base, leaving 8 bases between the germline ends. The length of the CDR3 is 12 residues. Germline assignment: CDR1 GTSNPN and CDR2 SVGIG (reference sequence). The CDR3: CAWGRQNTEAFF. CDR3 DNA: TGTGCCTGGGGTAGACAGAACACTGAAGCTTTCTTT.

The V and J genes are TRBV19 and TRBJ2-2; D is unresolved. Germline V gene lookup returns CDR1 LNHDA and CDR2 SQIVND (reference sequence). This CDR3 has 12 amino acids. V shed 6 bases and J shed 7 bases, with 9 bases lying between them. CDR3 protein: CASRLAVGELFF. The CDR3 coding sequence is TGTGCCAGTAGGCTTGCGGTCGGGGAGCTGTTTTTT.

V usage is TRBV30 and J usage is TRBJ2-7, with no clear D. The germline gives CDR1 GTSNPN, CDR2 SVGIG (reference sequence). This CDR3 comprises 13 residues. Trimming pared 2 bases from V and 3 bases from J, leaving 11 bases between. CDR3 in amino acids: CAWSLDWGYEQYF. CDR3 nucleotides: TGTGCCTGGAGTCTTGATTGGGGCTACGAGCAGTACTTC.

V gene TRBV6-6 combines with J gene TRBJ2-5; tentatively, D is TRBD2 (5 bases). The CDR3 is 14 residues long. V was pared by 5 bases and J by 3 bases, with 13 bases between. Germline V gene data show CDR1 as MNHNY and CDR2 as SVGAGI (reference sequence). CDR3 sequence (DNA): TGTGCCAGCAGTAATATCGGGCGGGAAGAGACCCAGTACTTC. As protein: CASSNIGREETQYF.

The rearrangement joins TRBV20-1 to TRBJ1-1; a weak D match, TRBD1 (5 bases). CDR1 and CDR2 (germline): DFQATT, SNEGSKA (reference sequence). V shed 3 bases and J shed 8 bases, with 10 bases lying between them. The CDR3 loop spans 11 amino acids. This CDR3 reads CSASWGREAFF. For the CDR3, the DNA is TGCAGTGCTAGCTGGGGCAGAGAAGCTTTCTTT.

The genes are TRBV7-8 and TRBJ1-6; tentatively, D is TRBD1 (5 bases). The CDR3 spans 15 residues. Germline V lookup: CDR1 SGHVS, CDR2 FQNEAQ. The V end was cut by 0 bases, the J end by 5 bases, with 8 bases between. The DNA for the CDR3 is TGTGCCAGCAGCTTAGCGCGGACAAATAATTCACCCCTCCACTTT. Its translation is CASSLARTNNSPLHF.

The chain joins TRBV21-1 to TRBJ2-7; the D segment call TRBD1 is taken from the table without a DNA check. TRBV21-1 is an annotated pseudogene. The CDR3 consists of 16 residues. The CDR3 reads CASSNRVRGYSYEQYF. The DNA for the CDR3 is TGTGCCAGCAGCAACAGAGTCAGGGGGTACTCCTACGAGCAGTACTTC.

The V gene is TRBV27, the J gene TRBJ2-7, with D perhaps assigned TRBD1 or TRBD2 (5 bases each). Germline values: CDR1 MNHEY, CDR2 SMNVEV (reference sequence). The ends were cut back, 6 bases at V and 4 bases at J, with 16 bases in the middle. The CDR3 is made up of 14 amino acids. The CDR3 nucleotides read TGTGCCAGCAGCGTGGACGGGGCCTTTTACGAGCAGTACTTC. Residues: CASSVDGAFYEQYF.

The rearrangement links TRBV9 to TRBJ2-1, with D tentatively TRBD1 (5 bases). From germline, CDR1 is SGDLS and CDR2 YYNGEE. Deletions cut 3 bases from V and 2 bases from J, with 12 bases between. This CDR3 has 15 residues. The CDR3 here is CASSEKGAAYNEQFF. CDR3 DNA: TGTGCCAGCAGCGAGAAAGGGGCAGCCTACAATGAGCAGTTCTTC.

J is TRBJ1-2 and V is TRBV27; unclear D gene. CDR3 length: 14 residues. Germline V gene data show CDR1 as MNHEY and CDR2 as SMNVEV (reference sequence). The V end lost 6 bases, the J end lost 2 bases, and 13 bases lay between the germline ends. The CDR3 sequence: CASRATATNYGYTF. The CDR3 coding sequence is TGTGCCAGCAGGGCAACCGCCACCAACTATGGCTACACCTTC.

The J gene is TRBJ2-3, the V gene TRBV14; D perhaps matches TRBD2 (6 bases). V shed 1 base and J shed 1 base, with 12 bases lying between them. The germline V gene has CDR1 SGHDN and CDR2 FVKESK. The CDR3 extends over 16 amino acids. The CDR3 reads CASSQVGGAGTDTQYF. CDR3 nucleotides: TGTGCCAGCAGCCAAGTCGGCGGGGCCGGCACAGATACGCAGTATTTT.

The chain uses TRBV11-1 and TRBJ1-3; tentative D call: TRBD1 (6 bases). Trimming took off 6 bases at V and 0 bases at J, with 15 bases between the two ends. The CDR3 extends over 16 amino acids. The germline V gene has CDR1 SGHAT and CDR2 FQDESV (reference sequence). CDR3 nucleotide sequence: TGTGCCAGCAGTCCCCGGACAGTCTTCTCTGGAAACACCATATATTTT. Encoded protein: CASSPRTVFSGNTIYF.

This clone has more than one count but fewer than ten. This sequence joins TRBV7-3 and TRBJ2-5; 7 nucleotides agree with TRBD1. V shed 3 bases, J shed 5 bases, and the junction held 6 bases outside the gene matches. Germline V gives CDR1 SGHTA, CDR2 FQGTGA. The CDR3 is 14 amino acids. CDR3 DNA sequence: TGTGCCAGCAGCTTTGGGACAGCATCCGAGACCCAGTACTTC. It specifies CASSFGTASETQYF.

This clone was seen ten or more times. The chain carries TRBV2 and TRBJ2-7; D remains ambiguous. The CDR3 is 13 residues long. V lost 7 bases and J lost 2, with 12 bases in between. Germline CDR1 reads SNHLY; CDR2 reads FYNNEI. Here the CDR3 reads CASKADLPYEQYF. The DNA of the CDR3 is TGTGCCAGCAAGGCAGACTTACCCTACGAGCAGTACTTC.

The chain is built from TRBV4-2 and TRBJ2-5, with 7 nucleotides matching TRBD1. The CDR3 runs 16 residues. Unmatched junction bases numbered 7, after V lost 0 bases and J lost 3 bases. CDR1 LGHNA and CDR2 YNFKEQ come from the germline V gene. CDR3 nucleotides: TGTGCCAGCAGCCAAGATCGAAGGGGGCCCGAAGAGACCCAGTACTTC. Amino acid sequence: CASSQDRRGPEETQYF.